Listed below are T cell receptor beta chains from one sample, sequenced in a study of blood T cells in healthy people across ages. From the 5' RACE reads, TCRdb called clonotypes with MiXCR, one entry per CDR3 protein. This table has over 1,500,000 distinct CDR3 sequences, 30% to 40% appearing once. Input material: blood. These receptor sequences come from a human donor in good health. CDR3s include the opening cysteine and the closing phenylalanine or tryptophan. A D gene is named only where the DNA matches it firmly. A clone size is listed for some rows: how often the clone was seen (once, few, many), or a class if it is expanded.

j_gene | v_gene | abundance | d_gene | CDR3nt | CDR3aa
TRBJ2-1 | TRBV7-9 | - | TRBD2 | TGTGCCAGCAGCTTTGTGACTAGCGTTGGTCTCTACAATGAGCAGTTCTTC | CASSFVTSVGLYNEQFF
TRBJ2-6 | TRBV12-5 | few | - | TGTGCTAGTGGTTATTCTGGGGCCAACGTCCTGACTTTC | CASGYSGANVLTF
TRBJ1-4 | TRBV9 | few | - | TGTGCCAGCAGCGCAACGTCAGTTGGAAAACTGTTTTTT | CASSATSVGKLFF
TRBJ1-2 | TRBV12-3/TRBV12-4 | - | - | TGTGCCAGCAGTTTTAGTCAGCTCTATGGCTACACCTTC | CASSFSQLYGYTF
TRBJ2-7 | TRBV6-5 | - | - | TGTGCCAGCAGTTACACCCCTCCGGGGCAGGGGTTCTACGAGCAGTACTTC | CASSYTPPGQGFYEQYF
TRBJ2-5 | TRBV11-1 | - | - | TGTGCCAGCAGCTTAGTTACAGGGCACATGGAGACCCAGTACTTC | CASSLVTGHMETQYF
TRBJ2-1 | TRBV6-1 | - | - | TGTGCCACGTCGGGGTTCATCGGAGGTTATGAGCAGTTCTTC | CATSGFIGGYEQFF
TRBJ2-1 | TRBV29-1 | - | TRBD2 | TGCAGCGTTGAGGGGGGGAATGTGTACAATGAGCAGTTCTTC | CSVEGGNVYNEQFF
TRBJ2-1 | TRBV29-1 | few | - | TGCAGCCTGCAGGCCAGTTACAATGAGCAGTTCTTC | CSLQASYNEQFF
TRBJ2-5 | TRBV5-1 | - | TRBD2 | TGCGCCAGCAGATCACCTCGACTAGCGGGGGAGACCCAGTACTTC | CASRSPRLAGETQYF
TRBJ2-1 | TRBV2 | - | TRBD1 | TGTGCCAGCATGGGACAGGGGTCGTGGGACAATGAGCAGTTCTTC | CASMGQGSWDNEQFF
TRBJ2-4 | TRBV7-2 | few | TRBD2 | TGTGCCAGCATCAATTTAGCGGGAGGGATCGGGGAGCAGTACTTC | CASINLAGGIGEQYF
TRBJ2-1 | TRBV5-1 | few | TRBD1 | TGCGCCAGCAGCTCTACCGGGACAGGGATTAATGAGCAGTTCTTC | CASSSTGTGINEQFF
TRBJ1-1 | TRBV4-3 | few | - | TGCGCCAGCAGCCAAGGCGTATCAGGGCAAGAAGCTTTCTTT | CASSQGVSGQEAFF
TRBJ2-5 | TRBV29-1 | - | - | TGCAGCGCGGGACTCCTATATGAGACCCAGTACTTC | CSAGLLYETQYF
TRBJ2-4 | TRBV28 | few | - | TGTGCCAGCAAGAGCCCCTATGCGGCCAAAAACATTCAGTACTTC | CASKSPYAAKNIQYF
TRBJ1-4 | TRBV18 | few | - | TGTGCCAGCTCACCACCCGGGTCTAATGAAAAACTGTTTTTT | CASSPPGSNEKLFF
TRBJ1-5 | TRBV6-6 | - | TRBD1 | TGTGCCAGCAGACCTAGACAGGGGTACAATCAGCCCCAGCATTTT | CASRPRQGYNQPQHF
TRBJ2-7 | TRBV7-9 | - | TRBD1 | TGTGCCAGCAGCGCGTTACAGGGGAGCGTGCAGTACTTC | CASSALQGSVQYF
TRBJ2-3 | TRBV19 | - | - | TGTGCCAGTACCACCGGGCCTAGCACAGATACGCAGTATTTT | CASTTGPSTDTQYF
TRBJ2-1 | TRBV7-9 | - | - | TGTGCCAGCAGCTCTTATGGCAGGGAACCATATGAGCAGTTCTTC | CASSSYGREPYEQFF
TRBJ2-1 | TRBV7-2 | - | TRBD1 | TGTGCCAGCAGCTTAAGGGGACAGAGGAGCTGCAATGAGCAGTTCTTC | CASSLRGQRSCNEQFF
TRBJ2-6 | TRBV7-2 | once | - | TGTGCCAGCAGCTTAGTAGGCGGGATCTCTGGGGCCAACGTCCTGACTTTC | CASSLVGGISGANVLTF
TRBJ1-2 | TRBV7-3 | few | TRBD1 | TGTGCCAGCAGCTTAGGGACAGAGGGAGGCTACACCTTC | CASSLGTEGGYTF
TRBJ1-2 | TRBV6-5 | - | - | TGTGCCAGCAGTCAGAGGGGGACCTATGGCTACACCTTC | CASSQRGTYGYTF
TRBJ2-1 | TRBV7-2 | - | - | TGTGCCAGCAGGCTTCAGGAGGTCAATGAGCAGTTCTTC | CASRLQEVNEQFF
TRBJ2-1 | TRBV5-1 | - | - | TGCGCCAGCAGCTCAAGGACTGACGGGGACAATGAGCAGTTCTTC | CASSSRTDGDNEQFF
TRBJ2-7 | TRBV28 | - | - | TGTGCCAGCAGTTTACGGGACGGGCTCTACGAGCAGTACTTC | CASSLRDGLYEQYF
TRBJ2-5 | TRBV7-2 | once | TRBD2 | TGTGCCAGCAGCTCTTCGTTGGGACTAGGAGGGGAGACCCAGTACTTC | CASSSSLGLGGETQYF
TRBJ2-7 | TRBV7-2 | few | TRBD2 | TGTGCCAGCAGCTTAGGTACTAGCGGTGCCGAGCAGTACTTC | CASSLGTSGAEQYF
TRBJ2-4 | TRBV29-1 | - | TRBD1 | TGCAGCGCATCAATCTTAACAGGGGGGTACTTC | CSASILTGGYF
TRBJ2-7 | TRBV20-1 | - | - | TGCAGTGCTAGGGGGCATTTTAGGTTCGGGTGGCTGTTCTTC | CSARGHFRFGWLFF
TRBJ2-7 | TRBV5-1 | few | TRBD1 | TGCGCCAGCAGCGGGGGACAGGCCCTGGGCGAGCAGTACTTC | CASSGGQALGEQYF
TRBJ2-5 | TRBV12-3/TRBV12-4 | - | TRBD1 | TGTGCCAGCAGTCCGGGGGGGACAGGGGGGCGTGTGACCCAGTACTTC | CASSPGGTGGRVTQYF
TRBJ1-1 | TRBV4-3 | - | - | TGCGCCAGCAGCCAAGAGATTTGGACAGACACTGAAGCTTTCTTT | CASSQEIWTDTEAFF
TRBJ2-7 | TRBV15 | many | TRBD1 | TGTGCCACCAGCAGAGAGGACAGGGGGAAGTACGAGCAGTACTTC | CATSREDRGKYEQYF
TRBJ1-2 | TRBV3-1 | few | - | TGTGCCAGCAGCCAAGACCCCGGACCGCAACTTAACTATGGCTACACCTTC | CASSQDPGPQLNYGYTF
TRBJ2-3 | TRBV4-3 | few | TRBD1 | TGCGCCAGCAGCCTCAGGGGGTTCCCAGATACGCAGTATTTT | CASSLRGFPDTQYF
TRBJ2-3 | TRBV11-3 | - | - | TGTGCCAGCAGCCCATCTCCCCGACGGACAGTGCAGTATTTT | CASSPSPRRTVQYF
TRBJ1-1 | TRBV29-1 | - | - | TGCAGCGTTGCGCGAGGGCCGGAGGTGAACACTGAAGCTTTCTTT | CSVARGPEVNTEAFF
TRBJ2-7 | TRBV4-2 | - | TRBD1 | TGTGCCAGCAGCCACCCGGGACAGGCCTACGAGCAGTACTTC | CASSHPGQAYEQYF
TRBJ1-2 | TRBV29-1 | - | TRBD1 | TGCAGCGCCCGGACAGGGGGGGTCTATGGCTACACCTTC | CSARTGGVYGYTF
TRBJ1-2 | TRBV25-1 | - | - | TGTGCCAGCAGTGATCTGACAGCCGTCAACTATGGCTACACCTTC | CASSDLTAVNYGYTF
TRBJ2-3 | TRBV28 | - | - | TGTGCCAGCAGTTTATGGAACCAGGATACGCAGTATTTT | CASSLWNQDTQYF
TRBJ2-5 | TRBV18 | - | - | TGTGCCAGCTCACCAGGGGAAAACCAAGAGACCCAGTACTTC | CASSPGENQETQYF
TRBJ1-2 | TRBV7-8 | - | TRBD1 | TGTGCCAGCAGCTACCGGGACAGGGGCCCGGGCTACACCTTC | CASSYRDRGPGYTF
TRBJ2-2 | TRBV14 | once | - | TGTGCCAGCAGCCGGGACATAAGGGACACCGGGGAGCTGTTTTTT | CASSRDIRDTGELFF
TRBJ2-7 | TRBV20-1 | - | - | TGCAGTGCTGTACCGGGACTCCGCACAACCCCCCACTACGAGCAGTACTTC | CSAVPGLRTTPHYEQYF
TRBJ2-1 | TRBV7-2 | - | - | TGTGCCAGCAGCCCATGGCGGGAAGGCGAAGGTGAGCAGTTCTTC | CASSPWREGEGEQFF
TRBJ2-5 | TRBV7-6 | - | - | TGTGCCAGCAGCTTAGGGGATGTGTTCAGGGAATTCAGGGAGACCCAGTACTTC | CASSLGDVFREFRETQYF
TRBJ2-1 | TRBV28 | once | TRBD1 | TGTGCCAGCAGAAAGGGACAGTTCCACAATGAGCAGTTCTTC | CASRKGQFHNEQFF
TRBJ2-7 | TRBV6-2/TRBV6-3 | - | TRBD2 | TGTGCCAGCAGAATCCTTTTGAGCGGGGGTTACGAGCAGTACTTC | CASRILLSGGYEQYF
TRBJ1-1 | TRBV13 | - | - | TGTGCCAGCAGCTCCGGGCCGAGTGAAGCTTTCTTT | CASSSGPSEAFF
TRBJ2-7 | TRBV6-6 | - | - | TGTGCCAGCAGTTATGGCCGGCGAGGGGCCTACGAGCAGTACTTC | CASSYGRRGAYEQYF
TRBJ2-7 | TRBV7-2 | few | TRBD2 | TGTGCCAGCAGCTCACAGACTAGCGGGGCCTACGAGCAGTACTTC | CASSSQTSGAYEQYF
TRBJ2-1 | TRBV27 | - | - | TGTGCCAGCAGTCGGGCGGGGGCCCTAGCGGATGAGCAGTTCTTC | CASSRAGALADEQFF
TRBJ2-3 | TRBV7-9 | - | - | TGTGCCAGCAGCTTGGGCAGGGCCGGAGATACGCAGTATTTT | CASSLGRAGDTQYF